This T cell receptor (beta chain) is drawn from a study of cytomegalovirus exposure and HLA in healthy donors. The PCR contained 60 Vbeta and 13 Jbeta primers. Measured with immunoSEQ multiplex PCR; TCRdb has only the in-frame clones, and not every one. The repertoire holds around 130,000 clones, 80% seen once, with 2.5% in the top ten. Per the germline V gene, CDR1 is MNHNS and CDR2 is SASEGT. This CDR3 spans 15 amino acids. V shed 6 bases and J shed 0 bases, with 11 bases lying between them. At the time of sampling, donors were nominally healthy, though unrecorded immune exposures were likely. In this sample, this clone turned up a few times.

The sequence derives from a man aged 25-45 years in good health and CMV-seronegative. The material sequenced was PBMCs. V is TRBV6-1 and J is TRBJ2-2; D is undetermined. This CDR3 reads CASRLSVANTGELFF. The CDR3 DNA reads TGTGCCAGCAGGTTGTCGGTCGCGAACACCGGGGAGCTGTTTTTT.